The clone carrying this T cell receptor beta chain turned up a few times. Its antigen is still unknown. The study ran its PCR with 60 Vbeta and 13 Jbeta primers. The protocol was immunoSEQ multiplex PCR, while the TCRdb copy is restricted to in-frame clones and leaves out a portion. The data show about 96,000 clones, roughly 74% seen once. The germline CDR1 and CDR2 sequences are SQVTM and ANQGSEA. The CDR3 has 14 amino acids. V was clipped by 7 bases and J by 2 bases; unmatched bases: 9. The sample comes from a study of cytomegalovirus exposure and HLA in healthy donors. Study-wide findings and caveats: Analyzed later, association rates of TCRs varied across HLA loci, with DRB1 most and HLA-C fewest.

Sequences were obtained from PBMCs. This clonotype was obtained from a female donor in good health and CMV-seropositive. The V gene is TRBV29-1, the J gene TRBJ2-3; TRBD2 matches at 7 bases. The CDR3 loop reads CSAGDRGVTDTQYF. The DNA for the CDR3 is TGCAGCGCCGGGGACCGGGGGGTCACAGATACGCAGTATTTT.